This T cell receptor beta chain was documented in a study of cytomegalovirus exposure and HLA in healthy donors (dated by TCRdb to between 2016 and 2019). At the level of the whole study: According to a later analysis, one platform produced both the 100 to 150 validation repertoires and the 620 or so repertoires of the first cohort. Besides the first cohort of roughly 640 subjects, a separate validation cohort made up of around 120 different subjects was used. The study aimed to test whether cataloging public T cell receptors could reveal signatures of past pathogen exposure. The study combined high-throughput TCR immunosequencing, statistical association of individual TCRs with disease status, and machine learning to predict cytomegalovirus infection status.

Summary of the overall study and its limitations: The authors suggested that the approach could potentially be generalized to other disease states and immunological phenotypes. The classifier was reported to diagnose cytomegalovirus status with high specificity and sensitivity in both the original and validation cohorts. A later analysis found that TCRs clustered in the first cohort also tended to co-occur in the 95 to 150 validation repertoires, with approximately 94% of cluster scores above 0. A later analysis had no HLA typing for the validation cohort, so co-occurrence there was scored across all 120 or so repertoires. Most TCR sequences were seen in very few donors, while some public TCRs were found in many individuals. In vitro tests confirmed that three of the cytomegalovirus-associated TCR beta chains recognize cytomegalovirus antigens. The study gave a list of more than 150 TCR beta chains associated with cytomegalovirus.

Donors formed part of the validation cohort, which comprised 120 subjects and was distinct from the first cohort of under 800 subjects. The CDR3 measures 15 amino acids from cysteine to phenylalanine. Just the 45-base CDR3 DNA is kept, in frame starting at base 1. CDR1 and CDR2, looked up from the germline V gene, are MGHRA and YSYEKL. At the junction V is shortened by 3 bases and J by 2 bases, with 11 bases in between. This clone was observed a single time. Its target antigen remains unknown. Base qualities are not recorded, but no much larger clone differs from it by a single base. Library method: the immunoSEQ multiplex PCR assay. On the authors' methods: A statistical classification framework was built for diagnosing cytomegalovirus status from the catalog of TCR beta chain sequences. The table comes from immuneACCESS by way of TCRdb, which keeps in-frame sequences with V and J called. Part of the clones is missing from these tables; in studies checked, under half for an unresolved V gene and the rest for unknown reasons. V and J calls and clone size are as listed in that table; D and trimming were resolved from the DNA. This sample gives 68,000 or so clones in total; about 96% of them show up just once. Together, the top ten hold 2% to 2.5% of the sample.

Sequencing input: PBMCs. The rearrangement combines TRBV4-1 with TRBJ2-1; matching of 6 bases hints at TRBD1 as the D gene. The clonotype comes from a man younger than 35 in good health and CMV-seronegative. The CDR3 sequence is CASSQGHRAYNEQFF. DNA sequence: TGCGCCAGCAGCCAGGGACACCGCGCCTACAATGAGCAGTTCTTC.